A selection of T cell receptor beta chains follows, all from one sample in a study of OX40 agonist ivuxolimab in advanced cancers. Measured with immunoSEQ multiplex PCR; TCRdb has only the in-frame clones, and not every one. The sample yields around 60,000 clones, around 83% seen once. Sequencing used CD4+ or CD8+ T cells sorted from blood, obtained in a trial of the OX40 agonist ivuxolimab. Receptors were obtained from an adult with an advanced solid tumor such as melanoma, head and neck, liver or kidney cancer. Each CDR3 is given with its conserved first and last residue. A D gene is named only where the DNA matches it firmly. Clone size appears in some rows only: once, few, many, or a class for an expanded clone.

CDR3 protein,CDR3 DNA,V gene,clone size,J gene,D gene
CASSAGLHNNEQFF,TGTGCCAGCAGTGCGGGACTACACAACAATGAGCAGTTCTTC,TRBV6-1,-,TRBJ2-1,TRBD2
CASRVTGGANEQFF,TGTGCCAGCAGGGTGACAGGGGGCGCGAATGAGCAGTTCTTC,TRBV6-1,-,TRBJ2-1,TRBD1
CASAKDRVLYF,TGCGCCAGCGCCAAGGACAGGGTACTGTACTTC,TRBV10-1,few,TRBJ2-7,TRBD1
CAWAGNYGYTF,TGTGCCTGGGCGGGAAACTATGGCTACACCTTC,TRBV30,-,TRBJ1-2,-
CASSLGWLDSQYF,TGTGCCAGCAGCTTAGGCTGGTTAGATTCGCAGTATTTT,TRBV7-3,-,TRBJ2-3,-
CASSITGGASYNEQFF,TGCGCCAGCAGCATTACAGGGGGCGCCTCCTACAATGAGCAGTTCTTC,TRBV5-1,-,TRBJ2-1,TRBD1
CASNLAGAAYEQYF,TGTGCCAGCAACTTGGCAGGGGCAGCCTACGAGCAGTACTTC,TRBV2,-,TRBJ2-7,-
CAISSSGAYEQYF,TGTGCCATCAGTTCTAGCGGAGCCTACGAGCAGTACTTC,TRBV10-3,-,TRBJ2-7,TRBD2
CASSLRRTGEAFF,TGTGCCAGCAGCTTAAGGCGGACAGGGGAGGCTTTCTTT,TRBV7-2,-,TRBJ1-1,TRBD1
CASLGLFTDTQYF,TGTGCCAGCTTGGGACTATTCACAGATACGCAGTATTTT,TRBV7-9,-,TRBJ2-3,TRBD2
CASSSGGTGLGDEQFF,TGTGCCAGCAGCTCCGGGGGGACAGGGCTGGGGGATGAGCAGTTCTTC,TRBV5-4,-,TRBJ2-1,TRBD1
CASSFAGTDEKLFF,TGTGCCAGCAGCTTTGCCGGGACAGACGAAAAACTGTTTTTT,TRBV7-8,-,TRBJ1-4,TRBD1
CASSEGYEQYF,TGTGCCAGCAGCGAAGGATACGAGCAGTACTTC,TRBV28,-,TRBJ2-7,-
CASQVGRGYEQYF,TGTGCCAGCCAGGTTGGGCGGGGCTACGAGCAGTACTTC,TRBV19,-,TRBJ2-7,-
CASSLYQGTSEAFF,TGTGCCAGCAGTTTATATCAGGGGACTTCCGAAGCTTTCTTT,TRBV27,-,TRBJ1-1,-
CASTLGGQGTDEQFF,TGCGCCAGCACCCTTGGGGGACAGGGTACGGATGAGCAGTTCTTC,TRBV5-1,few,TRBJ2-1,TRBD1
CASRGTSWSGELFF,TGTGCCAGCAGAGGGACTAGCTGGTCCGGGGAGCTGTTTTTT,TRBV7-3,-,TRBJ2-2,TRBD2
CASSPRGTDEQYF,TGTGCCAGCAGCCCCAGGGGGACAGACGAGCAGTACTTC,TRBV11-3,few,TRBJ2-7,TRBD1
CASTAGGTHVREQYF,TGCGCCAGCACCGCGGGAGGAACCCACGTGAGAGAGCAGTACTTC,TRBV5-1,-,TRBJ2-7,TRBD2
CASSSLALGASGANVLTF,TGCGCCAGCAGCTCCTTAGCGCTTGGAGCCTCTGGGGCCAACGTCCTGACTTTC,TRBV5-1,-,TRBJ2-6,-
CASSPLAAHEQFF,TGTGCCAGCTCACCACTGGCCGCCCATGAGCAGTTCTTC,TRBV18,-,TRBJ2-1,-
CASSRPLTVFNGELFF,TGTGCCAGCAGTCGTCCGTTAACTGTCTTTAACGGGGAGCTGTTTTTT,TRBV28,-,TRBJ2-2,-
CASRPGTHNEQFF,TGTGCCAGCAGGCCCGGGACCCACAATGAGCAGTTCTTC,TRBV7-3,-,TRBJ2-1,-
CASSFSGVSTDTQYF,TGTGCCAGCAGTTTTAGCGGGGTTAGCACAGATACGCAGTATTTT,TRBV28,-,TRBJ2-3,TRBD2
CASSSPGQFWGYTF,TGTGCCAGCAGCTCTCCGGGACAGTTCTGGGGCTACACCTTC,TRBV7-3,-,TRBJ1-2,TRBD1
CASSLISGQPQHF,TGCGCCAGCAGCTTAATATCGGGACAGCCCCAGCATTTT,TRBV5-1,once,TRBJ1-5,-